A single sample gave rise to the 5 T cell receptor beta chains below, sequenced in a study of blood T cell repertoires in COVID-19. Clones were sequenced by immunoSEQ multiplex PCR, and TCRdb holds only the in-frame ones, with some missing. The table includes about 67,000 clones, around 90% detected once. The sample comprised peripheral blood. The receptors here all came from an elderly woman with acute or convalescent COVID-19.

This clone is medium-sized. V usage is TRBV5-8 and J usage is TRBJ2-2; TRBD2 matches 10 bases. The V gene's germline CDR1 is SGHTS and CDR2 YDEGEE. Losses at the gene ends were 6 bases for V and 1 base for J; bases not matched to a gene: 6. CDR3 length: 16 residues. For the CDR3, the DNA is TGTGCCAGCAATAACCTAGCGGGAGAGAACACCGGGGAGCTGTTTTTT. Amino acids: CASNNLAGENTGELFF.

DNA for the CDR3: TGTGCCAGTAGTACCAGTCCCCTAGCTGGAAACACCATATATTTT. Protein: CASSTSPLAGNTIYF. The chain combines TRBV19 with TRBJ1-3; no reliable D call. Germline lookup yields CDR1 LNHDA and CDR2 SQIVND (reference sequence). The CDR3 sequence is 15 residues long. V was cut by 4 bases and J by 2 bases, with 12 bases left in between.

This rearrangement joins TRBV18 to TRBJ1-2; 7 bases are shared with TRBD1. The CDR3 totals 13 residues. Per the germline V gene, CDR1 is KGHSH and CDR2 is LQKENI. The trim removed 5 bases at V and 5 bases at J, leaving 5 bases unmatched. The CDR3 bases are TGTGCCAGCTCAGCCACAGGGGTGTATGGCTACACCTTC. It yields the protein CASSATGVYGYTF.

This clone was seen a few times. This chain links TRBV5-4 with TRBJ2-7; 10 bases agree with TRBD2. The CDR3 is made up of 14 amino acids. The V segment lost 9 bases and the J segment 2 bases; nucleotides outside the gene matches: 8. Germline values: CDR1 SGHNT, CDR2 YYREEE (reference sequence). The CDR3 spells CATSSGREAYEQYF. For the CDR3, the DNA is TGTGCCACTTCTAGCGGGAGAGAGGCCTACGAGCAGTACTTC.

There are many counts of this clone. The chain employs TRBV29-1 and TRBJ2-7; 9 nucleotides line up with TRBD1. V shed 4 bases and J 7 bases; nucleotides not matched to a gene: 8. CDR1 and CDR2 (germline): SQVTM, ANQGSEA. The CDR3 runs to 13 residues. In DNA form, the CDR3 reads TGCAGCGTTGGGGCGTTGGACAGGGGTGAGCAGTACTTC. Its translation: CSVGALDRGEQYF.